A single sample is the source of the 24 T cell receptor beta chains below, sequenced in a study of T cells in Graves' hyperthyroidism and ophthalmopathy. TCR beta CDR3 region amplification was performed from RNA transcripts. Using the HTBI primer set, a first-round RT-PCR was run on the TCR CDR3. TCRdb fed the multiplex PCR reads into MiXCR, producing one record per CDR3 protein. Of about 98,000 distinct CDR3 sequences listed, approximately 39% are singletons. The specimen was peripheral blood or thyroid tissue (not recorded which). These receptors were obtained from a woman aged 25 to 39 with Graves' hyperthyroidism.

This clonotype has at least ten counts. The rearrangement uses TRBV5-6 and TRBJ1-1; D is unclear. The CDR3 length is 14 residues. Germline assignment: CDR1 SGHDT and CDR2 YYEEEE. Trimming took off 2 bases at V and 4 bases at J, with 12 bases between the two ends. Written as DNA, the CDR3 is TGTGCCAGCAGCTTAACCGGGAGGCGCACTGAAGCTTTCTTT. It specifies CASSLTGRRTEAFF.

This clonotype was seen ten or more times. The CDR3 DNA sequence: TGTGCCAGCAGCTCTCAACCGGGACACTTGAACACTGAAGCTTTCTTT. It codes for CASSSQPGHLNTEAFF. The chain joins TRBV7-2 to TRBJ1-1; the D gene is possibly TRBD1 (6 bases). Looked up from germline, CDR1 is SGHTA and CDR2 is FQGNSA. There are 16 residues in the CDR3. The V end was cut by 4 bases, the J end by 0 bases, with 15 bases between.

This clonotype was found many times. The chain carries TRBV20-1 and TRBJ2-5; maybe TRBD1 (6 bases). The germline V gene encodes CDR1 DFQATT and CDR2 SNEGSKA (reference sequence). V was shortened by 4 bases and J by 5 bases, with 14 bases between the two germline ends. The CDR3 contains 13 residues. The CDR3 coding sequence is TGCAGTGCTAATATGGGGGCGTATGAGACCCAGTACTTC. Amino acid sequence: CSANMGAYETQYF.

At least ten counts were recorded for this clonotype. The V and J genes are TRBV12-3 or TRBV12-4 and TRBJ2-7; D remains unclear. The CDR3 runs 13 residues. The V end lost 6 bases, the J end lost 7 bases, and 16 bases lay between the germline ends. CDR3 loop: CASRRTGTLEQYF. The CDR3, as DNA: TGTGCCAGCAGGCGAACGGGTACCCTGGAGCAGTACTTC.

Only one count was recorded for this clonotype. The CDR3 does not end in the conserved phenylalanine or tryptophan, so this is likely a read error. Because the CDR3's place on the DNA is in doubt, the DNA is left out and the CDR3 is given as listed by TCRdb. The chain carries TRBV14 and TRBJ2-6. Looked up from germline, CDR1 is SGHDN and CDR2 is FVKESK. Both ends counted, the CDR3 spans 10 residues. This CDR3 is CASRASGLSS.

This clonotype appeared many times. The chain joins TRBV4-2 to TRBJ1-5; D is undetermined. V dropped 1 base and J dropped 5 bases, with 12 bases sitting between them. The CDR3 runs 15 residues. Germline assignment: CDR1 LGHNA and CDR2 YNFKEQ. CDR3 DNA: TGTGCCAGCAGCCAAGGGGTCGGATGGGATCAGCCCCAGCATTTT. Residues: CASSQGVGWDQPQHF.

The V gene is TRBV20-1, the J gene TRBJ2-2; TRBD2 aligns across 12 bases. CDR3 length equals 14 residues. Germline V gives CDR1 DFQATT, CDR2 SNEGSKA (reference sequence). V was clipped by 2 bases and J by 6 bases; unmatched bases: 1. CDR3 in amino acids: CSARPSGRAGELFF. The CDR3 bases are TGCAGTGCTAGACCTAGCGGGAGGGCCGGGGAGCTGTTTTTT.

This clonotype was counted many times. The J gene is TRBJ2-3, the V gene TRBV5-1; 11 bases map to TRBD2. Germline CDR1 is SGHRS and CDR2 is YFSETQ. This CDR3 comprises 16 residues. V trimming: 2 bases; J trimming: 4 bases; junction bases outside the gene matches: 6. In DNA, the CDR3 is TGCGCCAGCAGCTTCGGGCTAGCGGGAGGCGCAGATACGCAGTATTTT. This gives the protein CASSFGLAGGADTQYF.

The chain links TRBV20-1 to TRBJ2-7, with 14 nucleotides matching TRBD2. Trimming removed 3 bases from V and 3 bases from J; junction bases left unmatched: 13. CDR1 is DFQATT, CDR2 SNEGSKA, per germline (reference sequence). CDR3 length equals 18 residues. Written as DNA, the CDR3 is TGCAGTGCTAGTGCGACGGGACTAGCGGGAGAGCGGGACTACGAGCAGTACTTC. Protein sequence: CSASATGLAGERDYEQYF.

The chain uses TRBV10-2 and TRBJ2-7, with D perhaps being TRBD1 or TRBD2 (6 bases each). CDR3 length: 17 residues. V lost 4 bases and J lost 6, with 25 bases in between. Germline V CDR1 and CDR2: WSHSY, SAAADI. The CDR3 sequence: CASSARGDPRRGIEQYF. The CDR3 nucleotides read TGCGCCAGCAGTGCTAGGGGGGACCCACGTAGGGGGATCGAGCAGTACTTC.

This clonotype was recorded many times. The gene calls are TRBV12-3 or TRBV12-4 and TRBJ2-5; no definite D call. V dropped 6 bases and J dropped 5 bases, with 13 bases sitting between them. The CDR3 is 13 residues long. As DNA, the CDR3 is TGTGCCAGCAGCCCCCGCCGAGAGGAGACCCAGTACTTC. Its translation: CASSPRREETQYF.

This clonotype has a count of ten or more. The V gene is TRBV7-8, the J gene TRBJ2-2; the D is unclear. The V gene's germline CDR1 is SGHVS and CDR2 FQNEAQ. The CDR3 totals 13 residues. The V end was cut by 6 bases, the J end by 6 bases, with 11 bases between. The CDR3 DNA is TGTGCCAGCAGTGTTGGGGTGGCCGGGGAGCTGTTTTTT. It is translated as CASSVGVAGELFF.

As concerns this clonotype: Because the CDR3 is missing its conserved closing phenylalanine or tryptophan, this is likely a read error. This chain joins TRBV5-1 and TRBJ2-7, with 11 positions matching TRBD2. Germline assignment: CDR1 SGHRS and CDR2 YFSETQ. The CDR3 has 14 amino acids. J was trimmed by 3 bases and V by 1 base; bases with no gene match: 0. The CDR3 DNA follows: TGCGCCAGCAGCTTGACTAGCGGGAGCTACGAGCAGTACTCC. Protein product: CASSLTSGSYEQYS.

At least ten counts were recorded for this clonotype. The chain recombines TRBV20-1 with TRBJ2-7; D possibly matches TRBD1 or TRBD2 (6 bases each). The CDR3 sequence is 15 residues long. Per germline, CDR1 DFQATT and CDR2 SNEGSKA (reference sequence). Trimming removed 3 bases from V and 6 bases from J, with 21 bases in between. CDR3: CSARGDSRRGIEQYF. The DNA for the CDR3 is TGCAGTGCTAGGGGGGACTCACGTAGGGGGATCGAGCAGTACTTC.

This clonotype occurred many times. This may be a read error, as it is one base from a much larger clone. The chain employs TRBV7-9 and TRBJ2-2; D could derive from TRBD1 or TRBD2 (6 bases each). Trimming stripped 7 bases from V and 0 bases from J, with 12 bases between. The CDR3 is made up of 15 amino acids. Germline CDR1 reads SEHNR; CDR2 reads FQNEAQ (reference sequence). CDR3 protein: CASNRGGSNTGELFF. The CDR3 bases are TGTGCCAGCAACCGAGGGGGGTCGAACACCGGGGAGCTGTTTTTT.

V gene TRBV25-1 combines with J gene TRBJ2-7; D could derive from TRBD1 or TRBD2 (5 bases each). The CDR3 consists of 12 residues. CDR1 is MGHDK, CDR2 SYGVNS, per germline. The CDR3 DNA is TGTGCTGACCGAGGGGCTATCTACGAGCAGTACTTC. It is translated as CADRGAIYEQYF.

Regarding this clonotype: The junction and the germline gene differ at one end; a read error may be behind it. This rearrangement joins TRBV7-6 to TRBJ2-5, with 15 bases aligning to TRBD2. Germline values: CDR1 SGHVS, CDR2 FNYEAQ. This CDR3 is built from 17 residues. This chain's CDR3 is CASSEGLAGGGQEAQYF. The CDR3 nucleotides read TGTGCCAGCAGTGAAGGACTAGCGGGAGGGGGGCAAGAGGCCCAGTATTTC.

With respect to this clonotype: It may be a read error: a sequence one base away is much more abundant. The rearrangement uses TRBV20-1 and TRBJ1-1, with D maybe TRBD1 (6 bases). Germline V CDR1 and CDR2: DFQATT, SNEGSKA (reference sequence). The CDR3 is 14 amino acids. The CDR3 bases are TGCAGTGCTAGAGATCCGCAGGGGTCCACTGAAGTTTCCTTT. This gives the protein CSARDPQGSTEVSF.

A word on this clonotype: The CDR3 ends on some other residue instead of the conserved phenylalanine or tryptophan, so this is likely a read error. This chain uses TRBV2 with TRBJ2-7; no clear D. The CDR3 length is 12 residues. The germline V gene encodes CDR1 SNHLY and CDR2 FYNNEI. Here the CDR3 reads CASGVGTYKQYS. DNA of the CDR3: TGTGCCAGCGGCGTAGGAACCTACAAGCAGTACTCC.

The genes are TRBV2 and TRBJ1-1, with TRBD1 matching over 10 bases. CDR1 SNHLY and CDR2 FYNNEI come from the germline V gene. The CDR3 has 15 amino acids. The V segment lost 6 bases and the J segment 3 bases; nucleotides outside the gene matches: 7. CDR3 DNA: TGTGCCAGCAGCGGACAGGGGACAGGGGACACTGAAGCTTTCTTT. Its protein is CASSGQGTGDTEAFF.

Comment on this clonotype: Likely a read error: the CDR3 ends without its conserved phenylalanine or tryptophan. This chain uses TRBV9 with TRBJ1-5; D remains ambiguous. Trimming pared 3 bases from V and 7 bases from J, leaving 8 bases between. CDR3 length equals 12 residues. Germline loops: CDR1 SGDLS, CDR2 YYNGEE. CDR3 in amino acids: CASSAGGQPQHL. The CDR3 DNA is TGTGCCAGCAGCGCTGGTGGCCAGCCCCAGCATCTT.

On this clonotype itself: A junction end diverges from the germline sequence, so it may reflect a read error. CDR3 nucleotide sequence: TGCAGTGCCCTGGGGGGGGAGGGCCAAAAGACCCAGTACTTC. Amino acids: CSALGGEGQKTQYF. This chain links TRBV20-1 with TRBJ2-5; TRBD2 matches 7 bases. The CDR3 covers 14 residues. Germline CDR1 DFQATT, CDR2 SNEGSKA (reference sequence).

This clonotype was seen repeatedly, ten times or more. CDR3 amino acids: CASSLVQGSEQYF. CDR3 DNA: TGTGCCAGCAGCTTAGTACAGGGTTCCGAGCAGTACTTC. The rearrangement uses TRBV7-3 and TRBJ2-7, with D perhaps TRBD1 (6 bases). Trimming cost V 2 bases and J 6 bases, with 11 bases left between them. This CDR3 region has 13 residues. Germline CDR1 SGHTA, CDR2 FQGTGA.

This clonotype came up many times. This chain links TRBV6-1 with TRBJ1-1; D is possibly TRBD1 (5 bases). Germline-derived CDR1 and CDR2 are MNHNS and SASEGT. V was pared by 0 bases and J by 11 bases, with 7 bases between. The CDR3 length is 11 residues. In DNA form, the CDR3 reads TGTGCCAGCAGTGAAGCGCGGGGGGCTTTCTTT. It codes for CASSEARGAFF.